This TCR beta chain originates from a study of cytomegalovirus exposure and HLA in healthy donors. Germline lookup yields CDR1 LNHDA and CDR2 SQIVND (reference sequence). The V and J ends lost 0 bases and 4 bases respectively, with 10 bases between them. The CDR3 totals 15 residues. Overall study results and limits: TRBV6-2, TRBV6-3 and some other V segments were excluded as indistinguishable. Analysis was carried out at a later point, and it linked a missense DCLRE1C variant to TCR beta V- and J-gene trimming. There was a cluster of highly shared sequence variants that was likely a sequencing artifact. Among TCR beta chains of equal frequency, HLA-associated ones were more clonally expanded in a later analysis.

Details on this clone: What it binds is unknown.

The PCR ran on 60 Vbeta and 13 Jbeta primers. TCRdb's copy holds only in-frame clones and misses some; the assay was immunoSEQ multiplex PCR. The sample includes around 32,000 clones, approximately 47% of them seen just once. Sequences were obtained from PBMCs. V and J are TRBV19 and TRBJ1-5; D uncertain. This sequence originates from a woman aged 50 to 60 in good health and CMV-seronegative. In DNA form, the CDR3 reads TGTGCCAGTAGTATAGATGATTACATAAATCAGCCCCAGCATTTT. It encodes CASSIDDYINQPQHF.